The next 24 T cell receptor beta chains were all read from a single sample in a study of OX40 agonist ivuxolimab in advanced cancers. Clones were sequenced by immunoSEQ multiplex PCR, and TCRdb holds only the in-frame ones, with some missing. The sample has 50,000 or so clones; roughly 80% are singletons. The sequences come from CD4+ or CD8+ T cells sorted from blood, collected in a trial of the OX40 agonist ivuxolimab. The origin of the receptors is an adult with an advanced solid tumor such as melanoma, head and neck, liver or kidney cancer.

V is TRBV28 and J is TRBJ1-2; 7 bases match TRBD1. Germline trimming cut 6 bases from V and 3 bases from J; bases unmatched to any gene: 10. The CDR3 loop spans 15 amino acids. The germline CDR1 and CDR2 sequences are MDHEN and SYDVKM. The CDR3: CASSRIRTGDYGYTF. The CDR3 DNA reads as TGTGCCAGCAGCCGCATAAGGACAGGAGACTATGGCTACACCTTC.

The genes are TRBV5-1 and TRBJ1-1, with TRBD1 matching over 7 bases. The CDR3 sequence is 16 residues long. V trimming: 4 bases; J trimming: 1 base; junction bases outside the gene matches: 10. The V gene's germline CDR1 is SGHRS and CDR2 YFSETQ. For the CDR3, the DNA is TGCGCCAGCAGCCTGAGGACAGGAGCGACGAACACTGAAGCTTTCTTT. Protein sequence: CASSLRTGATNTEAFF.

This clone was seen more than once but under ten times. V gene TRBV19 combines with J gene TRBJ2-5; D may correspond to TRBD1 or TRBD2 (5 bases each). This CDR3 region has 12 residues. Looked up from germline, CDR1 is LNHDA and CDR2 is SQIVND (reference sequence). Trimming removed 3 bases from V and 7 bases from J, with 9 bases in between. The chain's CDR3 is CASSIGAGTQYF. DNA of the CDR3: TGTGCCAGTAGTATTGGGGCGGGGACCCAGTACTTC.

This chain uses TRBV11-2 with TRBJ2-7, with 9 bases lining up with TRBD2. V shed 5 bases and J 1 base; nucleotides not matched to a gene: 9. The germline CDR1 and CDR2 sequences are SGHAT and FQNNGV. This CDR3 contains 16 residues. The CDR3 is CASSPTALAGSYEQYF. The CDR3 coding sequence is TGTGCCAGCAGCCCGACAGCACTAGCGGGTTCCTACGAGCAGTACTTC.

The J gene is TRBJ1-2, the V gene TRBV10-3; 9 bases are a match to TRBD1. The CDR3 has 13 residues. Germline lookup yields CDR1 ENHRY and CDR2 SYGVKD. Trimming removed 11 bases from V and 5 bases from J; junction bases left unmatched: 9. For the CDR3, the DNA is TGTGCCTCTGGACAGGGGAATTTTTATGGCTACACCTTC. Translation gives CASGQGNFYGYTF.

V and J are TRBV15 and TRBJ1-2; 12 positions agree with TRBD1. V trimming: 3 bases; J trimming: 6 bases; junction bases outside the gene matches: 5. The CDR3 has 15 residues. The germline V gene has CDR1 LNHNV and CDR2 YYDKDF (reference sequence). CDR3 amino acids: CATSSGTGGVHGYTF. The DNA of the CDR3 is TGTGCCACCAGCAGCGGGACAGGGGGCGTACATGGCTACACCTTC.

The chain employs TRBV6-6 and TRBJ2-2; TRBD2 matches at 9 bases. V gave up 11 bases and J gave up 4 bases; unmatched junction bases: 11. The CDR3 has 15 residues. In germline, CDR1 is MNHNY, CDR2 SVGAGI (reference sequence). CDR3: CAGARASGATGELFF. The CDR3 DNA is TGTGCCGGTGCCAGGGCTAGCGGGGCCACCGGGGAGCTGTTTTTT.

The CDR3 sequence: CASRRTGADTGELFF. The CDR3 region has the DNA TGTGCCAGCAGGCGGACAGGGGCCGACACCGGGGAGCTGTTTTTT. The chain is built from TRBV7-3 and TRBJ2-2, with 9 bases that match TRBD1. V shed 6 bases and J 3 bases; nucleotides not matched to a gene: 5. Germline V gives CDR1 SGHTA, CDR2 FQGTGA. This CDR3 has 15 residues.

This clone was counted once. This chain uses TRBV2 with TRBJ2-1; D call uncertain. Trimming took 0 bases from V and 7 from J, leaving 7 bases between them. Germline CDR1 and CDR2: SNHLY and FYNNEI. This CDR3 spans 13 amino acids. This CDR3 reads CASSEADGNEQFF. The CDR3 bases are TGTGCCAGCAGTGAAGCGGATGGTAATGAGCAGTTCTTC.

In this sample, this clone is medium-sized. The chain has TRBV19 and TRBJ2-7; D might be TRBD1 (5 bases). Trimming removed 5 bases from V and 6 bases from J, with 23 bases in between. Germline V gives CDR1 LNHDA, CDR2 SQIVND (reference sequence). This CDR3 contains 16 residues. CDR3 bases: TGTGCCAGTAGTCTACAACCAGGGTATTACCCGGTCGAGCAGTACTTC. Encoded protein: CASSLQPGYYPVEQYF.

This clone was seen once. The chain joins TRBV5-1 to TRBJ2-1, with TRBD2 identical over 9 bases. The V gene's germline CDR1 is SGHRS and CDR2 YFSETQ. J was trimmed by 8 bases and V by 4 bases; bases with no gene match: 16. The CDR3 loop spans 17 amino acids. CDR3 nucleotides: TGCGCCAGCAGCCAAACGAGCCTAGCGGGAAGAATCGATGAGCAGTTCTTC. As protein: CASSQTSLAGRIDEQFF.

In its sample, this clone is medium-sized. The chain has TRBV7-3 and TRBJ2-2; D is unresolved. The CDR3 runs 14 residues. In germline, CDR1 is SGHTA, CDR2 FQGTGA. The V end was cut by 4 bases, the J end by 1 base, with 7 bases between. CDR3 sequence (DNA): TGTGCCAGCAGCTCACCACAGAACACCGGGGAGCTGTTTTTT. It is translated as CASSSPQNTGELFF.

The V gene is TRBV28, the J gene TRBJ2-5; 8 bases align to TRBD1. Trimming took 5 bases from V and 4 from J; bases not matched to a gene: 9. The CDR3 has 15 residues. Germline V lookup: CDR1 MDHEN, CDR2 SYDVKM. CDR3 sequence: CASSRRTGNSETQYF. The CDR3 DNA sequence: TGTGCCAGCAGTAGACGGACAGGGAATTCAGAGACCCAGTACTTC.

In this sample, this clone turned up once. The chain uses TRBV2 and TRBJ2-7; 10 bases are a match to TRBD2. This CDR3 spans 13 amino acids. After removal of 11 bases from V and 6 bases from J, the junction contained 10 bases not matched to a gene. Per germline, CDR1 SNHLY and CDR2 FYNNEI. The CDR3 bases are TGTGCCCTCGCCGGGACTAGCGCGGGCGAGCAGTACTTC. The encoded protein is CALAGTSAGEQYF.

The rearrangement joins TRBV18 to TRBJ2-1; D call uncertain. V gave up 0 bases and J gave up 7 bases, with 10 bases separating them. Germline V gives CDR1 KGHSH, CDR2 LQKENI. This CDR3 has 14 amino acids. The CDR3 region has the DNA TGTGCCAGCTCACCACCGGCCTCGGTGAATGAGCAGTTCTTC. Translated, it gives CASSPPASVNEQFF.

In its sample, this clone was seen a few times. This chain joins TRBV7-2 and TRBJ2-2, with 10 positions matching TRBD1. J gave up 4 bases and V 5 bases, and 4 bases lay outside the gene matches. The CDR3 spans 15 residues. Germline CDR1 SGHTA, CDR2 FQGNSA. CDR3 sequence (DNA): TGTGCCAGCAGCCCGAGACAGGGGGCCACCGGGGAGCTGTTTTTT. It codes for CASSPRQGATGELFF. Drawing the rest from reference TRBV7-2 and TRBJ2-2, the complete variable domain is GAGVSQSPSNKVTEKGKDVELRCDPISGHTALYWYRQSLGQGLEFLIYFQGNSAPDKSGLPSDRFSAERTGGSVSTLTIQRTQQEDSAVYLCASSPRQGATGELFFGEGSRLTVL.

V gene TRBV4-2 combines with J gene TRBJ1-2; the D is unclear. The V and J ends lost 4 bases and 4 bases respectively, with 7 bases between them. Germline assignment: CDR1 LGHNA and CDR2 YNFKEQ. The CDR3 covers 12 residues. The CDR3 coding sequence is TGTGCCAGCAGCCTACAGAGCTATGGCTACACCTTC. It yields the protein CASSLQSYGYTF.

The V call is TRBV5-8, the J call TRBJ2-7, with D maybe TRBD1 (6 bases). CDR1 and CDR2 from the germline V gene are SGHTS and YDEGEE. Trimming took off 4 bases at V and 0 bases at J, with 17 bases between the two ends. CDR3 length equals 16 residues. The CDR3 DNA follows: TGTGCCAGCAGCAACTTGAGGGGGACAAGCTCCTACGAGCAGTACTTC. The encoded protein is CASSNLRGTSSYEQYF.

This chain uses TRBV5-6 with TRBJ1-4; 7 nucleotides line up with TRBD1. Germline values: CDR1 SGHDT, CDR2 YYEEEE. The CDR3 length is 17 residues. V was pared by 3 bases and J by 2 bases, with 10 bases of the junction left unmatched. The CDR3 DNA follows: TGTGCCAGCAGCTCCTACGACAGGGCCTGGACTAATGAAAAACTGTTTTTT. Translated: CASSSYDRAWTNEKLFF. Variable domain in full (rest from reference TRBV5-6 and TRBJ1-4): DAGVTQSPTHLIKTRGQQVTLRCSPKSGHDTVSWYQQALGQGPQFIFQYYEEEERQRGNFPDRFSGHQFPNYSSELNVNALLLGDSALYLCASSSYDRAWTNEKLFFGSGTQLSVL.

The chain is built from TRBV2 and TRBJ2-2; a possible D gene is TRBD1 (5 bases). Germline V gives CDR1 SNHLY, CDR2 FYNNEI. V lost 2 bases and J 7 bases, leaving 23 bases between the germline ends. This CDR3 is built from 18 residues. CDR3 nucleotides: TGTGCCAGCAGTGAAAAGGGGCCAGACACGAAATCCTACGGGGAGCTGTTTTTT. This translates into CASSEKGPDTKSYGELFF.

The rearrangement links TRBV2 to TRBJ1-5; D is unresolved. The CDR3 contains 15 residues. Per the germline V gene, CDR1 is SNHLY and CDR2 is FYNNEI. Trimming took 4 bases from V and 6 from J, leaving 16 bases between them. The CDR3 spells CASSGSFRVIQPQHF. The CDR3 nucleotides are TGTGCCAGCAGTGGTAGCTTCCGGGTTATTCAGCCCCAGCATTTT.

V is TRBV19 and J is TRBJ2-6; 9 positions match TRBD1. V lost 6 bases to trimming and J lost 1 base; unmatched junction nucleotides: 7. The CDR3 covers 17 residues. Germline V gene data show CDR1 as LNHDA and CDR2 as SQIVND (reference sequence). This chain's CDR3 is CASRLGTGRSGANVLTF. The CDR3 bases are TGTGCCAGTAGACTCGGGACAGGGAGGTCTGGGGCCAACGTCCTGACTTTC.

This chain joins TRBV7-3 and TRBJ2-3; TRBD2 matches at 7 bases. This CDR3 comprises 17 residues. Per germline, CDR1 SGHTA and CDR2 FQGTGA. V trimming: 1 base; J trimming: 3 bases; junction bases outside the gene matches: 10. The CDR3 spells CASSLNPLAGVTDTQYF. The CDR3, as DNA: TGTGCCAGCAGCTTAAATCCCCTTGCGGGAGTGACAGATACGCAGTATTTT.

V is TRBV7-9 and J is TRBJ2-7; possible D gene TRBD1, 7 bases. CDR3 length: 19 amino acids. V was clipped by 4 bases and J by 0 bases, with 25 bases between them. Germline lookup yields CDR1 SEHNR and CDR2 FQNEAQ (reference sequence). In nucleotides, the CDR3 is TGTGCCAGCAGCTCTGTGTGGGACAGTAAGACTAGTCCCTCCTACGAGCAGTACTTC. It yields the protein CASSSVWDSKTSPSYEQYF.